These 13 T cell receptor beta chains were sequenced from one sample in a study of cytotoxic CD8 clonotypes in ibrutinib-treated CLL. Method: immunoSEQ multiplex PCR; TCRdb's copy keeps in-frame clones and lacks some. The table lists 110,000 to 150,000 clones, 75% to 80% of them singletons. The specimen comprised PBMCs, sampled after 24 months of ibrutinib treatment. The receptors were gathered from a human donor with chronic lymphocytic leukemia.

The DNA of the CDR3 is TGTGCCAGCAGCCCGGTCGGGGGCGCCTACAATGAGCAGTTCTTC. Translated, it gives CASSPVGGAYNEQFF. This rearrangement joins TRBV6-5 to TRBJ2-1; D assignment may be TRBD1 or TRBD2 (6 bases each). The CDR3 totals 15 residues. The V end lost 6 bases, the J end lost 2 bases, and 14 bases lay between the germline ends. CDR1 is MNHEY, CDR2 SVGAGI, per germline.

This rearrangement joins TRBV4-2 to TRBJ1-3; D not resolved. Germline CDR1 reads LGHNA; CDR2 reads YNFKEQ. The CDR3 consists of 16 residues. V lost 1 base to trimming and J lost 0 bases, with 10 bases between them. CDR3 sequence reads: CASSQADRTSGNTIYF. The CDR3 DNA reads TGTGCCAGCAGCCAAGCGGACCGAACCTCTGGAAACACCATATATTTT.

The CDR3 DNA reads as TGTGCCAGTAGTATAGATGGCGGCAGGACTAACACTGAAGCTTTCTTT. This translates into CASSIDGGRTNTEAFF. The V and J genes are TRBV19 and TRBJ1-1; D not certain. The length of the CDR3 is 16 residues. V was clipped by 0 bases and J by 2 bases, with 13 bases between them. Germline loops: CDR1 LNHDA, CDR2 SQIVND (reference sequence).

The chain has TRBV9 and TRBJ2-7; 7 positions agree with TRBD2. The trim removed 4 bases at V and 1 base at J, leaving 11 bases unmatched. CDR3 length equals 16 residues. Germline V gives CDR1 SGDLS, CDR2 YYNGEE. CDR3 DNA sequence: TGTGCCAGCAGCCCGGGGAGGGGAGACGGGTCCTACGAGCAGTACTTC. Translated, it gives CASSPGRGDGSYEQYF.

The V gene is TRBV28, the J gene TRBJ1-2; D is uncertain. Trimming removed 2 bases from V and 4 bases from J, with 11 bases in between. Germline assignment: CDR1 MDHEN and CDR2 SYDVKM. CDR3 length: 14 residues. The CDR3 coding sequence is TGTGCCAGCAGTTTAGGCCAGGAGGGCTATGGCTACACCTTC. Encoded protein: CASSLGQEGYGYTF.

This clone was counted a few times. The J gene is TRBJ1-2, the V gene TRBV6-6; 9 bases fit TRBD1. In germline, CDR1 is MNHNY, CDR2 SVGAGI (reference sequence). The CDR3 extends over 14 amino acids. The V gene end was trimmed by 7 bases and the J gene end by 3 bases; junction bases not matched to a gene: 6. The chain's CDR3 is CASKTGGFDYGYTF. The CDR3 DNA reads TGTGCCAGCAAGACAGGGGGGTTCGACTATGGCTACACCTTC.

Only one count was recorded for this clone. This chain connects TRBV25-1 to TRBJ2-1; 9 bases are a match to TRBD1. In germline, CDR1 is MGHDK, CDR2 SYGVNS. This CDR3 has 15 residues. Trimming took 6 bases from V and 2 from J; bases not matched to a gene: 5. CDR3: CASSPTGGAYNEQFF. CDR3 DNA sequence: TGTGCCAGCAGCCCTACAGGGGGCGCCTACAATGAGCAGTTCTTC.

V usage is TRBV28 and J usage is TRBJ2-1; 7 bases line up with TRBD2. Germline V lookup: CDR1 MDHEN, CDR2 SYDVKM. Unmatched junction bases numbered 15, after V lost 6 bases and J lost 13 bases. The CDR3 loop spans 14 amino acids. The CDR3 sequence: CASSGEGQPRRQFF. Here the CDR3 DNA reads TGTGCCAGCAGCGGGGAGGGCCAACCCAGGCGACAGTTCTTC.

The rearrangement links TRBV5-4 to TRBJ2-3; the D gene is possibly TRBD2 (6 bases). The germline V gene has CDR1 SGHNT and CDR2 YYREEE (reference sequence). The germline V and J ends were trimmed by 6 bases and 2 bases, with 13 bases remaining between them. The CDR3 length is 14 residues. This CDR3 is CASIPWGDTDTQYF. The CDR3 coding sequence is TGTGCCAGCATCCCCTGGGGGGACACAGATACGCAGTATTTT.

The chain is built from TRBV7-8 and TRBJ1-1, with TRBD1 identical over 7 bases. Trimming took 5 bases from V and 1 from J; bases not matched to a gene: 4. CDR1 and CDR2 from the germline V gene are SGHVS and FQNEAQ. The CDR3 runs 14 residues. CDR3 nucleotides: TGTGCCAGCAGCGACGACAGGGCGAACACTGAAGCTTTCTTT. It yields the protein CASSDDRANTEAFF.

Points on this clone: One end of the junction varies from germline; a read error may be responsible. The chain joins TRBV5-4 to TRBJ2-1; D not resolved. CDR3 length: 14 amino acids. CDR1 SGHNT and CDR2 YYREEE come from the germline V gene (reference sequence). CDR3 sequence reads: CASSQDPRASEQFF. The CDR3 DNA is TGCGCCAGCAGCCAAGATCCGCGAGCCTCTGAGCAGTTCTTC.

The rearrangement joins TRBV19 to TRBJ2-1; D may be TRBD2 (5 bases). The CDR3 is 15 residues long. Germline assignment: CDR1 LNHDA and CDR2 SQIVND (reference sequence). Trimming removed 1 base from V and 6 bases from J, with 13 bases in between. The CDR3 is CASSIVLSAGNEQFF. CDR3 nucleotide sequence: TGTGCCAGTAGTATAGTGTTGTCGGCGGGCAATGAGCAGTTCTTC.

J is TRBJ2-1 and V is TRBV30, with a weak D call TRBD1 (5 bases). Per germline, CDR1 GTSNPN and CDR2 SVGIG (reference sequence). The CDR3 is 10 amino acids. Trimming cost V 6 bases and J 6 bases, with 6 bases left between them. The chain's CDR3 is CACRVNEQFF. The CDR3, as DNA: TGTGCCTGCAGGGTCAATGAGCAGTTCTTC.